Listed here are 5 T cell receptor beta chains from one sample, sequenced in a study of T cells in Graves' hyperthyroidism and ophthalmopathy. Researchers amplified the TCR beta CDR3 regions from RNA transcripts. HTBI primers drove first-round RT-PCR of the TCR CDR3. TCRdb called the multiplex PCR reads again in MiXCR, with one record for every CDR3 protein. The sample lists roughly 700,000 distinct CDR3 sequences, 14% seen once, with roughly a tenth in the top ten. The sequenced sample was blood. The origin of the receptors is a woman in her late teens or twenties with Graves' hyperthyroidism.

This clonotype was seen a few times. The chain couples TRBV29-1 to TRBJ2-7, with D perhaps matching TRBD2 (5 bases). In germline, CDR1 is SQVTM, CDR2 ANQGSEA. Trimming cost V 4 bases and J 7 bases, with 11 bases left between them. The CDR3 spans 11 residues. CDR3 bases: TGCAGCGTTGCCCCCGGAGGAGAGCAGTACTTC. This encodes CSVAPGGEQYF.

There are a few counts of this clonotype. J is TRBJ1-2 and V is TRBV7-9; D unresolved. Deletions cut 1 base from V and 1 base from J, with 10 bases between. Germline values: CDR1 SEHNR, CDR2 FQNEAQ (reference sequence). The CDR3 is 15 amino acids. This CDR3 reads CASSLVGLNNYGYTF. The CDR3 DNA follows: TGTGCCAGCAGCTTAGTAGGTTTGAATAACTATGGCTACACCTTC.

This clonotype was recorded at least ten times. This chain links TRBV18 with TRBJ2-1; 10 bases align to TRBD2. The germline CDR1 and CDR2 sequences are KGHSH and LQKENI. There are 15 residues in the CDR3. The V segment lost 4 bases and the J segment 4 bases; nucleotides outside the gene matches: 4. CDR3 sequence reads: CASSQTSGKYNEQFF. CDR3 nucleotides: TGTGCCAGCTCACAAACTAGCGGGAAGTACAATGAGCAGTTCTTC.

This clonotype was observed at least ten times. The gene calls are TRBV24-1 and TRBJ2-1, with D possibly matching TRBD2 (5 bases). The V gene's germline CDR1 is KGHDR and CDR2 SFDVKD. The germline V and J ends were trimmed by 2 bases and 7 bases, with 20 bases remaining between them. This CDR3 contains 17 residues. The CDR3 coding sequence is TGTGCCACCAGTGATTCGAGGGTGGGCCCCATTTGGAATGAGCAGTTCTTC. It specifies CATSDSRVGPIWNEQFF.

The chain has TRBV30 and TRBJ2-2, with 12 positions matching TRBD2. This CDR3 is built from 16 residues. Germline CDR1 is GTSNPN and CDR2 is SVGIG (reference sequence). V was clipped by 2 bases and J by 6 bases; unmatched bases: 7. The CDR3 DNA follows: TGTGCCTGGAGTCGCCTAGCGGGAGGGAAGTCCGGGGAGCTGTTTTTT. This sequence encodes CAWSRLAGGKSGELFF. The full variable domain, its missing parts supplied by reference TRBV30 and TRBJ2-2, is SQTIHQWPATLVQPVGSPLSLECTVEGTSNPNLYWYRQAAGRGLQLLFYSVGIGQISSEVPQNLSASRPQDRQFILSSKKLLLSDSGFYLCAWSRLAGGKSGELFFGEGSRLTVL.